This TCR beta chain derives from a study of T cells and Merkel cell carcinoma outcomes (dated by TCRdb to about 2020). In the study overall: In patients with Merkel cell carcinoma, researchers looked at whether the T-cell repertoire of the tumor, along with T-cell density, could predict clinical outcome. The study at large found these results: According to the report, clinical outcomes in Merkel cell carcinoma patients could be predicted using T-cell density together with features of the T-cell repertoire.

The samples were taken from patients with Merkel cell carcinoma. Comments on this clone: Its antigen is unknown. One base away there is no much larger clone; base qualities are not given.

The library was obtained by the immunoSEQ multiplex PCR assay. The table was pulled from immuneACCESS by TCRdb, which kept in-frame rearrangements only. Such tables lose some clones; where checked, under half of the loss comes from unresolved V genes, and the rest has no known cause. The sample yields some 21,000 clones; over 75% were counted once. The top ten clones comprise over 3% of the sample. CDR1 and CDR2, per the germline V gene, are SGHRS and YFSETQ. Trimming takes 0 bases from V and 2 bases from J, and the germline ends sit 18 bases apart. The CDR3 spans 17 residues, from the cysteine through the phenylalanine. Of the read, only the CDR3 DNA is kept; its 51 bases are in frame from base 1.

The receptor comes from a human donor with Merkel cell carcinoma. The sample was tumor tissue from Merkel cell carcinoma. This sequence uses TRBV5-1 and TRBJ2-7; the D region possibly corresponds to TRBD2 (7 bases align). The CDR3 is CASSLALGGGTPYEQYF. In nucleotides, the sequence is TGCGCCAGCAGCTTGGCCTTAGGGGGGGGAACCCCCTACGAGCAGTACTTC.